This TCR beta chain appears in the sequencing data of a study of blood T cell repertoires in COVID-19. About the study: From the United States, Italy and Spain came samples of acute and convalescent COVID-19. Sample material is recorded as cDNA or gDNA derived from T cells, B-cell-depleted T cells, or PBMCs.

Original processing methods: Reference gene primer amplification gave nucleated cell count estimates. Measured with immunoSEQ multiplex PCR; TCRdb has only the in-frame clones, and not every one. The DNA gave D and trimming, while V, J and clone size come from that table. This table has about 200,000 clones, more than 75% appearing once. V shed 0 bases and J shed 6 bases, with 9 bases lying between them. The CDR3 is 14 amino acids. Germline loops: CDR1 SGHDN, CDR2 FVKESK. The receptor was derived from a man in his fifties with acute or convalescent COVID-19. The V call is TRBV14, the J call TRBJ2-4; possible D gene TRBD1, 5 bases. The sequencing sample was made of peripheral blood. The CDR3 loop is CASSQDLTVNIQYF. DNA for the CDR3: TGTGCCAGCAGCCAAGACCTGACAGTAAACATTCAGTACTTC.